By sample share, the clone carrying this T cell receptor (beta chain) is large. Its antigen is unknown. The sample is drawn from a study of T cell repertoires in aging, cancer and after chemotherapy. As for the study in general: Chronic lymphocytic leukemia patients on fludarabine- or bendamustine-based regimens gave paired samples before and after chemotherapy. Study outcomes and limitations: Loss of evenness, beyond lost richness, contributed to age-related TCR diversity decline in cancer patients. Lymphoid organ infiltration in hematological cancer patients may impair thymic emigration or peripheral T cell expansion. Untreated cancer patients had significantly lower blood TCR diversity than age-matched healthy donors.

CDR1 WSHSY and CDR2 SAAADI come from the germline V gene. The CDR3 loop spans 13 amino acids. Between the trimmed V and J ends, which lost 5 bases and 3 bases, there was a span of 11 bases. Amplification of TCR beta used genomic DNA extracted from peripheral blood. A mixed TRB-A/B primer pool amplified rearranged TRB by multiplex touch-down PCR. TCRdb processed the multiplex PCR reads anew with MiXCR; each CDR3 protein has one entry. Among around 6,000 distinct CDR3 sequences listed, roughly a quarter were seen once. The rearrangement joins TRBV10-2 to TRBJ2-7; D possibly corresponds to TRBD1 (5 bases). The sequence was collected from a human donor with a blood cancer. Sequenced material: blood. DNA for the CDR3: TGCGCCAGCAGTTACAACAGGTTCTACGAGCAGTACTTC. It translates to CASSYNRFYEQYF.